The rows below give T cell receptor beta chains drawn from one sample of a study of blood T cells in healthy people across ages. One entry per CDR3 protein, called by TCRdb with MiXCR from the 5' RACE reads. The profile shows 450,000 to 700,000 distinct CDR3 sequences, 25% to 30% of them singletons. Source material: blood. These receptors were obtained from a woman in her 70s in good health. Both conserved end residues are part of each CDR3.

J gene,V gene,CDR3 protein
TRBJ2-5,TRBV20-1,CSASPLDKRETQYF
TRBJ1-5,TRBV7-9,CASSSYRGGSNQPQHF
TRBJ2-7,TRBV19,CASSIEGFFSYEQYF
TRBJ1-3,TRBV30,CAWSSGTSGYF
TRBJ2-5,TRBV20-1,CSAPLAGEQETQYF
TRBJ2-1,TRBV20-1,CSVTTGLAAYNEQFF
TRBJ2-5,TRBV5-1,CASSLMWGAGETQYF
TRBJ2-5,TRBV20-1,CSALNRGGQETQYF
TRBJ2-7,TRBV9,CASSPWGGGIHEQYF
TRBJ2-3,TRBV12-3/TRBV12-4,CASSLILGLAGPTDTQYF
TRBJ2-2,TRBV4-3,CASGGAVQTNTGELFF
TRBJ2-7,TRBV11-3,CASSLAGAGHVPTYEQYF
TRBJ2-3,TRBV5-1,CASSAGRGAGSDTQYF
TRBJ2-5,TRBV6-6,CASSWSEQETQYF
TRBJ1-5,TRBV3-1,CASSPQGDPQPQHF
TRBJ2-7,TRBV7-3,CASSLNFGRVTSYEQYF
TRBJ2-7,TRBV29-1,CSVGNRGDEQYF
TRBJ1-2,TRBV6-5,CASSSPSEYYGYTF
NA,TRBV15,CATSRDQGAEQYF
TRBJ2-3,TRBV7-2,CASSLAPGGAGTDTQYF
TRBJ2-5,TRBV4-1,CASSHGILAGGLQETQYF
TRBJ2-4,TRBV6-5,CASSREKGGYIQYF
TRBJ1-4,TRBV20-1,CSARLGQPGGEKLFF
TRBJ2-5,TRBV7-8,CASSLNLRNRRETQYF
TRBJ2-1,TRBV12-3/TRBV12-4,CASTRNNGGNNEQFF
TRBJ1-1,TRBV9,CASSVELLGEAFF
TRBJ2-5,TRBV29-1,CSTRDQETQYF
TRBJ2-7,TRBV20-1,CSARAPGQGRWYEQYF
TRBJ2-7,TRBV20-1,CSASGTGVTYEQYF
TRBJ2-5,TRBV29-1,CSVRDRGRQETQYF
TRBJ2-3,TRBV25-1,CASSEGNGGGFTDTQYF
TRBJ2-5,TRBV7-2,CASSLEGTDYQTQYF
NA,TRBV29-1,CSVEDRGDSPYEQYF
TRBJ2-7,TRBV5-1,CASTMGSGTYEQYF
TRBJ2-1,TRBV20-1,CSATGLPSYNEQFF
TRBJ2-7,TRBV12-3/TRBV12-4,CASSFQGSYEQYF
TRBJ1-1,TRBV3-1,CASSPGGAFF
TRBJ2-5,TRBV29-1,CSVTSGGSKTQYF
TRBJ2-3,TRBV12-5,CASGLVLAGITDTQYF
NA,TRBV28,CASRDQSYEQYF
TRBJ2-1,TRBV11-1,CASSPGYGGAGFF
TRBJ2-4,TRBV15,CALGVAKNIQYF
TRBJ2-7,TRBV5-1,CASSWDGTSYEQYF
TRBJ1-2,TRBV20-1,CSAGPGPNYGYTF
TRBJ2-5,TRBV4-3,CASSQDPRGARSQETQYF
TRBJ2-2,TRBV6-1,CASNVAGGRRTGELFF
TRBJ2-3,TRBV3-1,CASSQVGGDTQYF